A single sample is the source of the 22 T cell receptor beta chains below, sequenced in a study of a mutant IDH1 vaccine in newly diagnosed glioma. Time point of the sample: baseline, week 1 (first vaccination visit). As to treatment: pre-vaccination baseline after standard-of-care therapy. Using immunoSEQ multiplex PCR, the repertoire was profiled, and TCRdb retains in-frame clones only, with some absent. The sample carries approximately 92,000 clones, around 80% recorded once. Sequenced material: PBMCs, taken from a glioma patient treated with radiotherapy, temozolomide or both. These receptors were obtained from a man in his forties with glioma.

The chain has TRBV19 and TRBJ1-4, with D uncertain. V lost 8 bases and J 0 bases, leaving 10 bases between the germline ends. The CDR3 runs 14 residues. Germline values: CDR1 LNHDA, CDR2 SQIVND (reference sequence). The chain's CDR3 is CASRPESTNEKLFF. CDR3 DNA: TGTGCCAGTCGACCGGAGTCAACTAATGAAAAACTGTTTTTT. The whole variable domain, filled in from reference TRBV19 and TRBJ1-4, reads DGGITQSPKYLFRKEGQNVTLSCEQNLNHDAMYWYRQDPGQGLRLIYYSQIVNDFQKGDIAEGYSVSREKKESFPLTVTSAQKNPTAFYLCASRPESTNEKLFFGSGTQLSVL.

The chain combines TRBV7-6 with TRBJ2-2, with D perhaps matching TRBD1 (6 bases). The V and J ends lost 3 bases and 4 bases respectively, with 9 bases between them. The CDR3 spans 14 residues. Germline lookup yields CDR1 SGHVS and CDR2 FNYEAQ. Written as DNA, the CDR3 is TGTGCCAGCAGCTTGGACAGCCCCACCGGGGAGCTGTTTTTT. This gives the protein CASSLDSPTGELFF. Full variable domain (remainder filled in from reference TRBV7-6 and TRBJ2-2): GAGVSQSPRYKVTKRGQDVALRCDPISGHVSLYWYRQALGQGPEFLTYFNYEAQQDKSGLPNDRFSAERPEGSISTLTIQRTEQRDSAMYRCASSLDSPTGELFFGEGSRLTVL.

The chain has TRBV11-2 and TRBJ2-7; D not resolved. This CDR3 spans 13 amino acids. V was pared by 2 bases and J by 3 bases, with 8 bases between. Germline V gene sequence: CDR1 SGHAT, CDR2 FQNNGV. The CDR3 sequence is CASSLRANYEQYF. CDR3 nucleotides: TGTGCCAGCAGCTTACGGGCCAACTACGAGCAGTACTTC.

The chain is built from TRBV18 and TRBJ1-5, with D perhaps matching TRBD1 (6 bases). Germline lookup yields CDR1 KGHSH and CDR2 LQKENI. Trimming pared 3 bases from V and 6 bases from J, leaving 18 bases between. The CDR3 runs 16 residues. The CDR3 sequence is CASSPPGPRGAQPQHF. The DNA for the CDR3 is TGTGCCAGCTCACCGCCTGGGCCTCGGGGGGCTCAGCCCCAGCATTTT.

CDR3 loop: CASSQGGRGPYNEQFF. The CDR3 region has the DNA TGTGCCAGCAGCCAAGGTGGGCGGGGCCCCTACAATGAGCAGTTCTTC. The chain links TRBV11-2 to TRBJ2-1; D may be TRBD2 (6 bases). The CDR3 has 16 amino acids. CDR1 SGHAT and CDR2 FQNNGV come from the germline V gene. V lost 5 bases and J lost 2, with 16 bases in between.

The chain recombines TRBV5-1 with TRBJ2-3, with D perhaps TRBD1 or TRBD2 (6 bases each). In germline, CDR1 is SGHRS, CDR2 YFSETQ. V dropped 1 base and J dropped 5 bases, with 11 bases sitting between them. There are 14 residues in the CDR3. For the CDR3, the DNA is TGCGCCAGCAGCTTGTCGGGGGCTAGAGATACGCAGTATTTT. Protein: CASSLSGARDTQYF.

This clone was detected a few times. V gene TRBV9 combines with J gene TRBJ2-7, with D unresolved. Between the trimmed V and J ends, which lost 1 base and 4 bases, there was a span of 12 bases. Germline CDR1 SGDLS, CDR2 YYNGEE. The CDR3 covers 14 residues. The chain's CDR3 is CASSVSHGHYEQYF. CDR3 sequence (DNA): TGTGCCAGCAGCGTATCCCACGGGCATTACGAGCAGTACTTC.

This clone was found many times. The chain carries TRBV12-5 and TRBJ1-4, with 10 bases lining up with TRBD1. J was trimmed by 0 bases and V by 6 bases; bases with no gene match: 10. The V gene's germline CDR1 is LGHNT and CDR2 FRNRAP. The CDR3 consists of 18 residues. CDR3: CASGLSRDRGATNEKLFF. The CDR3 bases are TGTGCTAGTGGCCTGAGCCGGGACAGGGGTGCAACTAATGAAAAACTGTTTTTT.

The rearrangement joins TRBV25-1 to TRBJ1-1; no definite D call. This CDR3 is built from 14 residues. Trimming took 3 bases from V and 1 from J, leaving 9 bases between them. Germline V gene sequence: CDR1 MGHDK, CDR2 SYGVNS. The CDR3 DNA is TGTGCCAGCAGTGAGAGCCCCGCGAACACTGAAGCTTTCTTT. This codes for CASSESPANTEAFF.

This chain connects TRBV7-2 to TRBJ2-7, with 9 positions matching TRBD2. V gave up 3 bases and J gave up 6 bases; unmatched junction bases: 9. The CDR3 is 15 residues long. The germline gives CDR1 SGHTA, CDR2 FQGNSA. CDR3 in amino acids: CASSFRGGRGLEQYF. The CDR3 DNA sequence: TGTGCCAGCAGCTTTAGAGGCGGGAGGGGGCTCGAGCAGTACTTC.

The sample holds one count of this clone. V gene TRBV9 combines with J gene TRBJ2-3, with 7 bases that match TRBD2. In germline, CDR1 is SGDLS, CDR2 YYNGEE. This CDR3 comprises 15 residues. V shed 0 bases, J shed 2 bases, and the junction held 3 bases outside the gene matches. CDR3 residues: CASSVVGLNTDTQYF. The CDR3 DNA reads as TGTGCCAGCAGCGTAGTGGGACTAAACACAGATACGCAGTATTTT.

The V call is TRBV5-4, the J call TRBJ2-7; TRBD1 matches 7 bases. After removal of 3 bases from V and 1 base from J, the junction contained 7 bases not matched to a gene. Germline values: CDR1 SGHNT, CDR2 YYREEE (reference sequence). The CDR3 covers 15 residues. CDR3 sequence: CASSSAQGPSYEQYF. The CDR3 DNA is TGTGCCAGCAGCTCTGCACAGGGGCCGTCCTACGAGCAGTACTTC.

This chain uses TRBV6-9 with TRBJ1-2; maybe TRBD1 (6 bases). From germline, CDR1 is MNHGY and CDR2 SVAAGI. The CDR3 length is 12 residues. The CDR3 region is CGRTGTRNGYTF. Written as DNA, the CDR3 is TGTGGAAGAACAGGGACAAGGAATGGCTACACCTTC.

V is TRBV5-4 and J is TRBJ2-2; D is possibly TRBD1 or TRBD2 (6 bases each). The germline V gene has CDR1 SGHNT and CDR2 YYREEE (reference sequence). The CDR3 is 15 amino acids. V lost 1 base, J lost 3 bases, and 10 bases lay in between. The CDR3 loop is CASSLLRGDTGELFF. As DNA, the CDR3 is TGTGCCAGCAGCTTGTTGAGGGGGGACACCGGGGAGCTGTTTTTT.

CDR3 DNA sequence: TGTGCCATCAGTCCTAACAGGCCCCAAGAGACCCAGTACTTC. Translation gives CAISPNRPQETQYF. The chain uses TRBV10-3 and TRBJ2-5; tentatively, D is TRBD1 (5 bases). From germline, CDR1 is ENHRY and CDR2 SYGVKD. V was shortened by 5 bases and J by 1 base, with 11 bases between the two germline ends. This CDR3 is 14 amino acids long.

The chain combines TRBV6-6 with TRBJ1-1; the D is unclear. From germline, CDR1 is MNHNY and CDR2 SVGAGI (reference sequence). The CDR3 spans 16 residues. Trimming took 0 bases from V and 1 from J, leaving 12 bases between them. CDR3 nucleotides: TGTGCCAGCAGTTACTCTGTGGGTAGCTCGAACACTGAAGCTTTCTTT. It encodes CASSYSVGSSNTEAFF.

The chain recombines TRBV5-1 with TRBJ2-3; TRBD2 matches at 7 bases. Germline trimming cut 0 bases from V and 3 bases from J; bases unmatched to any gene: 10. Germline V gene data show CDR1 as SGHRS and CDR2 as YFSETQ. CDR3 length: 17 amino acids. This CDR3 is CASSLGPAGAGTDTQYF. DNA for the CDR3: TGCGCCAGCAGCTTGGGCCCGGCGGGAGCAGGGACAGATACGCAGTATTTT.

This chain joins TRBV30 and TRBJ2-1; D possibly corresponds to TRBD1 (5 bases). The CDR3 is 13 amino acids. V lost 4 bases and J 6 bases, leaving 13 bases between the germline ends. The germline gives CDR1 GTSNPN, CDR2 SVGIG (reference sequence). CDR3 protein: CAWKVRQPNEQFF. DNA of the CDR3: TGTGCCTGGAAAGTAAGACAGCCCAATGAGCAGTTCTTC.

The rearrangement uses TRBV2 and TRBJ2-3; 10 bases fit TRBD2. The CDR3 sequence is 15 residues long. The V segment lost 4 bases and the J segment 5 bases; nucleotides outside the gene matches: 6. Germline-derived CDR1 and CDR2 are SNHLY and FYNNEI. The DNA for the CDR3 is TGTGCCAGCAGTGCCCTAGCGGGAGCGGTAGATACGCAGTATTTT. Translation: CASSALAGAVDTQYF. Based on the CDR3 plus reference TRBV2 and TRBJ2-3, the full variable domain is EPEVTQTPSHQVTQMGQEVILRCVPISNHLYFYWYRQILGQKVEFLVSFYNNEISEKSEIFDDQFSVERPDGSNFTLKIRSTKLEDSAMYFCASSALAGAVDTQYFGPGTRLTVL.

The sample holds one count of this clone. CDR3 sequence (DNA): TGTGCCAGCAGCCGCGGAGGGAATGAGCAGTTCTTC. Translation gives CASSRGGNEQFF. The J gene is TRBJ2-1, the V gene TRBV11-2; D may be TRBD2 (6 bases). V lost 5 bases and J lost 7, with 9 bases in between. CDR3 length: 12 residues. From germline, CDR1 is SGHAT and CDR2 FQNNGV.

This chain uses TRBV4-1 with TRBJ1-1; possibly TRBD1 for D (6 bases). The CDR3 is 13 amino acids. The germline V gene encodes CDR1 MGHRA and CDR2 YSYEKL. V gave up 7 bases and J gave up 8 bases, with 17 bases separating them. The CDR3 sequence: CASNSPQGLEAFF. The CDR3, as DNA: TGCGCCAGCAACTCCCCACAGGGACTCGAAGCTTTCTTT.

V usage is TRBV7-2 and J usage is TRBJ2-3, with D tentatively TRBD2 (6 bases). The length of the CDR3 is 16 residues. Deletions cut 4 bases from V and 0 bases from J, with 14 bases between. The germline V gene has CDR1 SGHTA and CDR2 FQGNSA. The CDR3, as DNA: TGTGCCAGCAGCTCGGGGGTTAGTCCGAGCACAGATACGCAGTATTTT. It yields the protein CASSSGVSPSTDTQYF.